This T cell receptor (beta chain) was retrieved from a study of blood T cell repertoires in COVID-19. CDR1 SGHTA and CDR2 FQGTGA come from the germline V gene. The CDR3 length is 14 residues. The V gene lost 4 bases and the J gene lost 5 bases, with 14 bases spanning the gap. TCRdb's table, derived via immunoSEQ multiplex PCR, lists solely in-frame clones and lacks some. Of approximately 190,000 clones in the sample, over 80% were seen once. This chain links TRBV7-3 with TRBJ2-5, with D perhaps matching TRBD2 (5 bases). This clonotype was sampled from a middle-aged woman with acute or convalescent COVID-19. The specimen was peripheral blood. CDR3 region: CASSSNLSGETQYF. The DNA for the CDR3 is TGTGCCAGCAGCTCCAACCTTTCGGGGGAGACCCAGTACTTC. Looking up the rest from reference TRBV7-3 and TRBJ2-5 gives the full variable domain: GAGVSQTPSNKVTEKGKYVELRCDPISGHTALYWYRQSLGQGPEFLIYFQGTGAADDSGLPNDRFFAVRPEGSVSTLKIQRTERGDSAVYLCASSSNLSGETQYFGPGTRLLVL.